Shown below are 25 T cell receptor beta chains from a single sample sequenced in a study of patients and donors after allogeneic stem cell transplantation. Via MiXCR, TCRdb re-called the RT-PCR reads, giving one row per CDR3 protein. The sample includes about a million distinct CDR3 sequences, roughly 18% of them seen just once. The sample taken for sequencing was blood, either unsorted or a sorted T cell fraction (not recorded which). These receptors were collected from a human donor who was either an allogeneic HSCT recipient or a stem cell or donor lymphocyte infusion donor (not recorded which). It is not recorded whose cells these are; they may come from a transplant donor.

The chain has TRBV6-1 and TRBJ2-1; no firm D call. Germline V gene sequence: CDR1 MNHNS, CDR2 SASEGT. The V end lost 6 bases, the J end lost 10 bases, and 19 bases lay between the germline ends. This CDR3 is 14 amino acids long. The CDR3 nucleotides read TGTGCCAGCAGCTCCTACGGCGAATCAGAGGAGCAGTTCTTC. It encodes CASSSYGESEEQFF.

This clonotype was detected a few times. The chain employs TRBV30 and TRBJ1-2; no reliable D call. Germline CDR1 reads GTSNPN; CDR2 reads SVGIG (reference sequence). V gave up 4 bases and J gave up 2 bases, with 8 bases separating them. This CDR3 has 12 residues. CDR3: CAWNSLNYGYTF. DNA of the CDR3: TGTGCCTGGAACAGCCTGAACTATGGCTACACCTTC.

The rearrangement links TRBV6-5 to TRBJ2-7; D not certain. This CDR3 has 15 residues. Deletions cut 2 bases from V and 0 bases from J, with 11 bases between. Germline V gene sequence: CDR1 MNHEY, CDR2 SVGAGI. For the CDR3, the DNA is TGTGCCAGCAGTTACGCAGGCCAAAGCTCCTACGAGCAGTACTTC. The encoded protein is CASSYAGQSSYEQYF.

The chain carries TRBV11-2 and TRBJ2-5, with 7 bases aligning to TRBD1. CDR1 and CDR2 from the germline V gene are SGHAT and FQNNGV. V was pared by 5 bases and J by 5 bases, with 11 bases of the junction left unmatched. The CDR3 spans 15 residues. CDR3 region: CASSHGEGARETQYF. As DNA, the CDR3 is TGTGCCAGCAGCCACGGAGAGGGGGCTAGGGAGACCCAGTACTTC.

This clonotype was found a few times. CDR3: CASSLILAGGEQFF. CDR3 coding DNA: TGCGCCAGCAGCTTGATACTAGCGGGAGGTGAGCAGTTCTTC. This sequence joins TRBV5-1 and TRBJ2-1, with TRBD2 matching over 12 bases. Looked up from germline, CDR1 is SGHRS and CDR2 is YFSETQ. Trimming removed 1 base from V and 9 bases from J; junction bases left unmatched: 2. This CDR3 spans 14 amino acids.

This clonotype occurred a few times. The rearrangement joins TRBV2 to TRBJ2-7; 12 nucleotides align to TRBD1. Germline CDR1 and CDR2: SNHLY and FYNNEI. CDR3 size: 15 residues. With V trimmed by 6 bases and J by 5 bases, 8 bases remained unmatched. CDR3 amino acids: CASRATGTGGDEQYF. CDR3 DNA: TGTGCCAGCAGGGCGACCGGGACAGGGGGCGACGAGCAGTACTTC.

This clonotype was seen just once. The V gene is TRBV7-3, the J gene TRBJ2-5, with D possibly being TRBD2 (5 bases). Deletions cut 2 bases from V and 11 bases from J, with 15 bases between. Germline assignment: CDR1 SGHTA and CDR2 FQGTGA. The CDR3 extends over 13 amino acids. Written as DNA, the CDR3 is TGTGCCAGCAGCTTAGAACGTGGGAGTACGCAGTACTTC. This translates into CASSLERGSTQYF.

The chain is built from TRBV5-1 and TRBJ2-6; D is undetermined. Germline V lookup: CDR1 SGHRS, CDR2 YFSETQ. V was shortened by 3 bases and J by 4 bases, with 11 bases between the two germline ends. The CDR3 has 15 amino acids. The CDR3 loop is CASSSGNLGANVLTF. The CDR3 DNA reads as TGCGCCAGCAGCTCAGGTAATCTGGGGGCCAACGTCCTGACTTTC.

In this sample, this clonotype turned up a few times. This sequence joins TRBV5-1 and TRBJ1-2; D not certain. The CDR3 spans 14 residues. Trimming left V 4 bases short and J 7 bases short, with 17 bases between. The germline CDR1 and CDR2 sequences are SGHRS and YFSETQ. The CDR3 nucleotides read TGCGCCAGCAGCCCCCGGACCACGGAGGGTGGCTACACCTTC. Translating gives CASSPRTTEGGYTF.

The V call is TRBV4-1, the J call TRBJ2-1, with D maybe TRBD2 (6 bases). Trimming took off 4 bases at V and 6 bases at J, with 10 bases between the two ends. This CDR3 is 13 amino acids long. CDR1 and CDR2 from the germline V gene are MGHRA and YSYEKL. The CDR3 loop reads CASSRGSGNEQFF. CDR3 nucleotides: TGCGCCAGCAGCCGAGGTAGCGGCAATGAGCAGTTCTTC.

The V call is TRBV4-1, the J call TRBJ1-5, with no clear D. The CDR3 totals 14 residues. V lost 6 bases, J lost 1 base, and 10 bases lay in between. Germline CDR1 MGHRA, CDR2 YSYEKL. The CDR3, as DNA: TGCGCCAGCAGGATGGTGGGAAGCAATCAGCCCCAGCATTTT. It is translated as CASRMVGSNQPQHF.

This clonotype was picked up a small number of times. The chain has TRBV20-1 and TRBJ2-3; TRBD2 might be the D (7 bases). Trimming stripped 6 bases from V and 2 bases from J, with 15 bases between. The V gene's germline CDR1 is DFQATT and CDR2 SNEGSKA (reference sequence). The CDR3 consists of 14 residues. CDR3 sequence (DNA): TGCAGTGCCCAAACAGGGAGGGACACAGATACGCAGTATTTT. It translates to CSAQTGRDTDTQYF.

The chain has TRBV6-2 or TRBV6-3 and TRBJ2-1, with a tentative D call TRBD2 (7 bases). Germline V CDR1 and CDR2: MNHEY, SVGEGT. The CDR3 has 15 amino acids. V was clipped by 8 bases and J by 8 bases, with 22 bases between them. In DNA, the CDR3 is TGTGCCAGCCACTTGGGGTGGCGGGGGCGGGATGAGCAGTTCTTC. Protein sequence: CASHLGWRGRDEQFF.

The chain carries TRBV5-1 and TRBJ2-1, with a tentative D call TRBD2 (5 bases). In germline, CDR1 is SGHRS, CDR2 YFSETQ. The CDR3 has 15 residues. Trimming took 0 bases from V and 2 from J, leaving 9 bases between them. The CDR3 here is CASSLGELAYNEQFF. The DNA for the CDR3 is TGCGCCAGCAGCTTGGGGGAACTAGCCTACAATGAGCAGTTCTTC.

This clonotype has a handful of counts. The rearrangement joins TRBV12-3 or TRBV12-4 to TRBJ1-5, with D hard to call. The V and J ends lost 3 bases and 3 bases respectively, with 12 bases between them. The CDR3 spans 15 residues. This CDR3 reads CASSLIDGYNQPQHF. The CDR3 DNA reads as TGTGCCAGCAGTTTGATTGACGGTTACAATCAGCCCCAGCATTTT.

The gene calls are TRBV20-1 and TRBJ2-1, with D perhaps matching TRBD1 or TRBD2 (7 bases each). Germline V lookup: CDR1 DFQATT, CDR2 SNEGSKA (reference sequence). Trimming cost V 6 bases and J 0 bases, with 15 bases left between them. CDR3 length equals 15 residues. CDR3 coding DNA: TGCAGTGCCAAGATCAGGGGGGGCTCCTACAATGAGCAGTTCTTC. Its protein product is CSAKIRGGSYNEQFF.

The chain has TRBV30 and TRBJ1-4; D unclear. V was pared by 3 bases and J by 10 bases, with 24 bases between. Germline V gene data show CDR1 as GTSNPN and CDR2 as SVGIG (reference sequence). The CDR3 runs 16 residues. CDR3 DNA: TGTGCCTGGAGCCAGGAACCTGACTTGGCGGTGGGAAAACTGTTTTTT. Encoded protein: CAWSQEPDLAVGKLFF.

The CDR3 DNA reads TGTGCCAGCACTTCCAGAGGGGGGAGGAGGAGCTCCTACGAGCAGTACTTC. Protein sequence: CASTSRGGRRSSYEQYF. The genes are TRBV2 and TRBJ2-7; the D call may be TRBD1 or TRBD2 (6 bases each). Trimming stripped 7 bases from V and 0 bases from J, with 22 bases between. The CDR3 has 17 residues. Germline CDR1 and CDR2: SNHLY and FYNNEI.

The genes are TRBV21-1 and TRBJ2-3; the table gives TRBD1 as D, unverified against the DNA. TRBV21-1 is annotated as a pseudogene. The length of the CDR3 is 17 residues. CDR3 sequence reads: CASSNPRDRGRCVTQYF. The CDR3 nucleotides are TGTGCCAGCAGCAATCCCCGGGACAGGGGGCGATGTGTTACGCAGTATTTT.

The chain uses TRBV20-1 and TRBJ2-2; 10 bases match TRBD2. Trimming took 6 bases from V and 4 from J; bases not matched to a gene: 11. The CDR3 totals 16 residues. In germline, CDR1 is DFQATT, CDR2 SNEGSKA (reference sequence). CDR3 region: CSAQRLGTSVTGELFF. CDR3 DNA sequence: TGCAGTGCGCAACGACTCGGGACTAGCGTCACCGGGGAGCTGTTTTTT.

This clonotype was detected a few times. V usage is TRBV2 and J usage is TRBJ1-1, with D uncertain. The CDR3 is 12 residues long. The germline V and J ends were trimmed by 2 bases and 10 bases, with 11 bases remaining between them. Germline assignment: CDR1 SNHLY and CDR2 FYNNEI. The chain's CDR3 is CASSERAKGAFF. The CDR3 bases are TGTGCCAGCAGTGAACGGGCCAAGGGAGCTTTCTTT.

This chain links TRBV6-5 with TRBJ1-6; D call uncertain. The CDR3 is made up of 17 amino acids. Germline V gene lookup returns CDR1 MNHEY and CDR2 SVGAGI. The V and J ends lost 0 bases and 7 bases respectively, with 16 bases between them. The CDR3 DNA reads as TGTGCCAGCAGTTACTCGAGTAGGACCCTCCTCAATTCACCCCTCCACTTT. Protein: CASSYSSRTLLNSPLHF.

The V call is TRBV20-1, the J call TRBJ1-6; maybe TRBD1 (5 bases). In germline, CDR1 is DFQATT, CDR2 SNEGSKA (reference sequence). This CDR3 spans 14 amino acids. V shed 0 bases and J shed 8 bases, with 11 bases lying between them. CDR3 in amino acids: CSARDPDSHSPLHF. In nucleotides, the CDR3 is TGCAGTGCTAGAGACCCTGACAGTCATTCACCCCTCCACTTT.

This clonotype was seen a few times. The chain has TRBV6-2 or TRBV6-3 and TRBJ2-2, with 9 bases matching TRBD2. With V trimmed by 4 bases and J by 6 bases, 9 bases remained unmatched. This CDR3 is built from 16 residues. Germline lookup yields CDR1 MNHEY and CDR2 SVGEGT. This CDR3 is CASSSFLAGRPGELFF. CDR3 DNA: TGTGCCAGCAGTTCATTCCTAGCGGGACGGCCCGGGGAGCTGTTTTTT.

The table lists this clonotype with a few counts. The chain couples TRBV5-1 to TRBJ2-3; the match to TRBD2 covers 11 bases. Germline V lookup: CDR1 SGHRS, CDR2 YFSETQ. Losses at the gene ends were 8 bases for V and 0 bases for J; bases not matched to a gene: 5. The CDR3 loop spans 15 amino acids. CDR3 in amino acids: CASSTSGRSTDTQYF. CDR3 in DNA: TGCGCCAGTTCAACTAGCGGGAGAAGCACAGATACGCAGTATTTT.